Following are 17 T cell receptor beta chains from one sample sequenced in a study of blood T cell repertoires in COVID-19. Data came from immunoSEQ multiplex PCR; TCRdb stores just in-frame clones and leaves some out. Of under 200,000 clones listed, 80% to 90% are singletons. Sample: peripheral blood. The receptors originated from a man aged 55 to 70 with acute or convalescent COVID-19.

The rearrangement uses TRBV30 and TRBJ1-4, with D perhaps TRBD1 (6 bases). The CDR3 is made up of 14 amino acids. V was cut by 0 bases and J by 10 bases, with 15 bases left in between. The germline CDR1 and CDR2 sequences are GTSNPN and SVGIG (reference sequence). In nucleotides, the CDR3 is TGTGCCTGGAGTGTACAGGCAGGGGACGGAAAACTGTTTTTT. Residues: CAWSVQAGDGKLFF.

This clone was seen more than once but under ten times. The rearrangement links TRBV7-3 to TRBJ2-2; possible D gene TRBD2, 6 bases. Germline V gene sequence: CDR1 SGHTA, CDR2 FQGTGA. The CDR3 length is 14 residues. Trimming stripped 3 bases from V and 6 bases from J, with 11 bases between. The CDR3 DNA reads TGTGCCAGCAGCTTTCAAGGAGGGTCCGGGGAGCTGTTTTTT. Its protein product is CASSFQGGSGELFF.

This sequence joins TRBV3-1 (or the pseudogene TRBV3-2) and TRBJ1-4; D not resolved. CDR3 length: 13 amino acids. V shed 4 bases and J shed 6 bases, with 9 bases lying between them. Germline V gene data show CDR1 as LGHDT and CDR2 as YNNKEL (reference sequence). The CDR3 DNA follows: TGTGCCAGCAGCCGGAAGGGAGATGAAAAACTGTTTTTT. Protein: CASSRKGDEKLFF.

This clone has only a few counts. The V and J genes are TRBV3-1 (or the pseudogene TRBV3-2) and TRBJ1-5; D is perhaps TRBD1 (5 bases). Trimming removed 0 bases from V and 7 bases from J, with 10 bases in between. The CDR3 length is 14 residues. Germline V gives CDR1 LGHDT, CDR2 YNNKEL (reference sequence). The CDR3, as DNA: TGTGCCAGCAGCCAAGACCAGGGCCACCAGCCCCAGCATTTT. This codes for CASSQDQGHQPQHF.

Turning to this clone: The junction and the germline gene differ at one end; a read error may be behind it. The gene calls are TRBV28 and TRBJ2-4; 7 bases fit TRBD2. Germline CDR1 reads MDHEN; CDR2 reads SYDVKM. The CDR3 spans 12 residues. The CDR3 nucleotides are TGTGCCAGCAGGGGAAACGCCGGGACTATGGACTTC. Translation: CASRGNAGTMDF. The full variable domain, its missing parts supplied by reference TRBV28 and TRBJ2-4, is DVKVTQSSRYLVKRTGEKVFLECVQDMDHENMFWYRQDPGLGLRLIYFSYDVKMKEKGDIPEGYSVSREKKERFSLILESASTNQTSMYLCASRGNAGTMDFGAGTRLSVL.

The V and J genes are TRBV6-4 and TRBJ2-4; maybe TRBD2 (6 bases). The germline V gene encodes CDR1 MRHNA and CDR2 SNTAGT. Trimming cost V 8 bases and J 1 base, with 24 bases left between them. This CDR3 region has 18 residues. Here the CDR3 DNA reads TGTGCCAGCGAGGCTAGCGCTCCACTGGAGCGGGCCAAAAACATTCAGTACTTC. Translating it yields CASEASAPLERAKNIQYF.

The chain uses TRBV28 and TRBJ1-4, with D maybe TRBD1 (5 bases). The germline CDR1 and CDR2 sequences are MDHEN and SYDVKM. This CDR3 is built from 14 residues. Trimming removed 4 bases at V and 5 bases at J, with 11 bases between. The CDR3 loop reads CASSYYGGNEKLFF. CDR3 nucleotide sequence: TGTGCCAGCAGTTACTACGGGGGAAATGAAAAACTGTTTTTT.

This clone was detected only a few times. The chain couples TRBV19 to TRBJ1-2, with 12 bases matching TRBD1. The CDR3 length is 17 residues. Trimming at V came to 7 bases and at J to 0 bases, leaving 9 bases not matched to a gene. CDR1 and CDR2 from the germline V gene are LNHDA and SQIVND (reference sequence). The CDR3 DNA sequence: TGTGCCAGTACCGGAGGGACAGGGGGCTTTTCTAACTATGGCTACACCTTC. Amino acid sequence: CASTGGTGGFSNYGYTF.

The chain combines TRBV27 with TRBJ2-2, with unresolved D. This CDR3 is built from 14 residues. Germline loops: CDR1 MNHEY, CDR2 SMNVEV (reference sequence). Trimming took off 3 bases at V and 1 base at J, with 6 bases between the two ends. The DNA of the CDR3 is TGTGCCAGCAGTTTCATCAGGAACACCGGGGAGCTGTTTTTT. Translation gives CASSFIRNTGELFF.

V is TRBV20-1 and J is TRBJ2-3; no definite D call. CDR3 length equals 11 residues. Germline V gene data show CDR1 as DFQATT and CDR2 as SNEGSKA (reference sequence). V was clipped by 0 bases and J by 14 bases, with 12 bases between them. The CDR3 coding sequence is TGCAGTGCTAGAGACGACACCCTCGGGTATTTT. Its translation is CSARDDTLGYF.

CDR3 in DNA: TGTGCCAGCAGCATCGGGGTGGCGGATACGCAGTATTTT. Translating it yields CASSIGVADTQYF. The V call is TRBV9, the J call TRBJ2-3; D perhaps matches TRBD2 (5 bases). V dropped 4 bases and J dropped 6 bases, with 12 bases sitting between them. Looked up from germline, CDR1 is SGDLS and CDR2 is YYNGEE. The CDR3 is made up of 13 amino acids. The full variable domain, with the rest looked up from reference TRBV9 and TRBJ2-3, is DSGVTQTPKHLITATGQRVTLRCSPRSGDLSVYWYQQSLDQGLQFLIQYYNGEERAKGNILERFSAQQFPDLHSELNLSSLELGDSALYFCASSIGVADTQYFGPGTRLTVL.

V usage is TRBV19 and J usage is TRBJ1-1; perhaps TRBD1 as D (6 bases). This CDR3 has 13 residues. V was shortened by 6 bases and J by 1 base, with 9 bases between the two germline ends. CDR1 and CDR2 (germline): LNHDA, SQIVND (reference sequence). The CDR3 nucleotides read TGTGCCAGTAGCTACAGGGAGAACACTGAAGCTTTCTTT. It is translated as CASSYRENTEAFF.

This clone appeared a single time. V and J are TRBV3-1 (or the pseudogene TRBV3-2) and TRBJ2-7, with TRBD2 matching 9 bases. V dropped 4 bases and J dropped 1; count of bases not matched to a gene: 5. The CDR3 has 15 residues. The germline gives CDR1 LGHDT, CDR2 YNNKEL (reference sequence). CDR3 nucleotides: TGTGCCAGCAGCCCTAAGCGGGAGGCTTCCTACGAGCAGTACTTC. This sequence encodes CASSPKREASYEQYF.

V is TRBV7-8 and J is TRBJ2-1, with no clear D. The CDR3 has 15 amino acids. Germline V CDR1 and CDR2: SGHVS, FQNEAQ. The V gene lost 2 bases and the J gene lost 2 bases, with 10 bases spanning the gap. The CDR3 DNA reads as TGTGCCAGCAGCTTACTGCGGATCACCTACAATGAGCAGTTCTTC. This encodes CASSLLRITYNEQFF. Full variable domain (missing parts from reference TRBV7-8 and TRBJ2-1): GAGVSQSPRYKVAKRGQDVALRCDPISGHVSLFWYQQALGQGPEFLTYFQNEAQLDKSGLPSDRFFAERPEGSVSTLKIQRTQQEDSAVYLCASSLLRITYNEQFFGPGTRLTVL.

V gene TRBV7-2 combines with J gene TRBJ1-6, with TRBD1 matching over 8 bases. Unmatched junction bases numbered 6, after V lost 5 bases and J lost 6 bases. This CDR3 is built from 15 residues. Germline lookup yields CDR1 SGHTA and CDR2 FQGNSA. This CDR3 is CASSGQGAGNSPLHF. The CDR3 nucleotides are TGTGCCAGCAGCGGGCAGGGGGCGGGTAATTCACCCCTCCACTTT.

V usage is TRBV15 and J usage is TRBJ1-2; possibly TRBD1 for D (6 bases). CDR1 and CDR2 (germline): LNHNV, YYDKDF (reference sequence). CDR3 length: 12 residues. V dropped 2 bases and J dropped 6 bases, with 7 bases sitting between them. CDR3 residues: CATSRNRDGYTF. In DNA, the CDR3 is TGTGCCACCAGCAGAAACAGGGATGGCTACACCTTC.

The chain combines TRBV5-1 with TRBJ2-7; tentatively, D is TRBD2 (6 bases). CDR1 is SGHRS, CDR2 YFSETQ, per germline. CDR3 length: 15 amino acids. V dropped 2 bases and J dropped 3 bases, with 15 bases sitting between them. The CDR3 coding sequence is TGCGCCAGCAGCTTTAATGGGGGAGGCCGCTACGAGCAGTACTTC. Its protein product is CASSFNGGGRYEQYF.